These T cell receptor beta chains were read from a single sample in a study of a mutant IDH1 vaccine in newly diagnosed glioma. No antigen has been identified for these receptors. The assay was immunoSEQ multiplex PCR, and TCRdb's table has in-frame clones only and misses some. The data contain roughly 120,000 clones, about 80% of them singletons. The sequences come from PBMCs, collected from a glioma patient whose treatment included an IDH1 peptide vaccine. Receptors originate from a man aged 40-50 years with glioma. CDR3s include the opening cysteine and the closing phenylalanine or tryptophan. A D gene is named only where the DNA matches it firmly. The size field is filled for only some rows; it gives once, few, many or a size class.

clone_size d_call j_call v_call cdr3_nt cdr3_aa
. . TRBJ1-5 TRBV6-1 TGTGCCAGCATCGCAGCTTATAGCAATCAGCCCCAGCATTTT CASIAAYSNQPQHF
. . TRBJ1-5 TRBV7-2 TGTGCCAGCAGTCCGGACAGTAGCAATCAGCCCCAGCATTTT CASSPDSSNQPQHF
. . TRBJ1-1 TRBV2 TGTGCCAGCGGGAAGACTATGAACACTGAAGCTTTCTTT CASGKTMNTEAFF
. . TRBJ2-1 TRBV5-4 TGTGCCAGCAGCTTAACATTCAATGAGCAGTTCTTC CASSLTFNEQFF
once . TRBJ2-5 TRBV5-6 TGTGCCAGCAGCTTAACTAGTGGGACCCAGTACTTC CASSLTSGTQYF
few TRBD1 TRBJ1-5 TRBV19 TGTGCCAGTAGGGCACAGCAGGGGGCTAGGCAGCCCCAGCATTTT CASRAQQGARQPQHF
. . TRBJ2-7 TRBV7-2 TGTGCCAGCAGCTTAGGGGGTTCGTGGAGGCGGCCCTACGAGCAGTACTTC CASSLGGSWRRPYEQYF
once . TRBJ2-3 TRBV21-1 TGTGCCAGCAGCCCAAAGGGGACGAGGGACAGGGGCCACACAGATACGCAGTATTTT CASSPKGTRDRGHTDTQYF
. TRBD2 TRBJ2-7 TRBV7-2 TGTGCCAGCAGCCTTAGCGGGAACCCCTGGAACTACGAGCAGTACTTC CASSLSGNPWNYEQYF
. . TRBJ1-3 TRBV5-1 TGCGCCAGCAGCTTGGAGGAAGGGCGCTCTGGAAACACCATATATTTT CASSLEEGRSGNTIYF
once TRBD2 TRBJ2-1 TRBV11-3 TGTGCCAGCAGCTACGGGGGGGCCAGCGAGCAGTTCTTC CASSYGGASEQFF
. . TRBJ2-7 TRBV2 TGTGCCAGCAGGAGGGGGTCGAGCTCCTACGAGCAGTACTTC CASRRGSSSYEQYF
. . TRBJ1-1 TRBV27 TGTGCCAGCAGGCTCAGGGGCTCCACTGAAGCTTTCTTT CASRLRGSTEAFF
. TRBD2 TRBJ2-3 TRBV5-5 TGTGCCAGCAGCCCGGGACTAGCGGGAGAATTGGATACGCAGTATTTT CASSPGLAGELDTQYF
. TRBD2 TRBJ2-1 TRBV11-1 TGTGCCAGCAGCGGAGGGCTAGCGGGAGGGGGCTCCTACAATGAGCAGTTCTTC CASSGGLAGGGSYNEQFF
. . TRBJ1-2 TRBV5-6 TGTGCCAGCAGCTTGGCCCCGGGATCAGATGGCTACACCTTC CASSLAPGSDGYTF
. . TRBJ2-7 TRBV28 TGTGCCAGCAGTCGACCGAGGGCGGACGAGCAGTACTTC CASSRPRADEQYF
. . TRBJ2-1 TRBV7-7 TGTGCTAGCAGCCTAAGAGGAGGCAATGAGCAGTTCTTC CASSLRGGNEQFF
. . TRBJ1-4 TRBV6-5 TGTGCCAGCAGTTACGTCCGTTCAAATGAAAAACTGTTTTTT CASSYVRSNEKLFF
many . TRBJ2-1 TRBV4-2 TGTGCCAGCAGCCAAGATCTCGGAGCGCGAGTCTACAATGAGCAGTTCTTC CASSQDLGARVYNEQFF
. . TRBJ2-3 TRBV7-8 TGTGCCAGCAGCGCTTCCGGGACTCCCGGTACGCAGTATTTT CASSASGTPGTQYF
. TRBD1 TRBJ2-7 TRBV10-3 TGTGCCATCAGTGAGTCTCGGGACAGCTCCTACGAGCAGTACTTC CAISESRDSSYEQYF
. . TRBJ1-5 TRBV6-6 TGTGCCAGCACCCCAGGGGTAGGTCAGCCCCAGCATTTT CASTPGVGQPQHF
. TRBD1 TRBJ2-7 TRBV19 TGTGCCAGTAGTATAAAGGGACAGGGGGCAGGCGAGCAGTACTTC CASSIKGQGAGEQYF
. . TRBJ2-7 TRBV7-6 TGTGCCAGCAGCTTAGCCCCCGAGACAGGAAGGGACGAGCAGTACTTC CASSLAPETGRDEQYF
few . TRBJ1-2 TRBV19 TGTGCCAGTAGCGGAGACGGGGTTAACTATGGCTACACCTTC CASSGDGVNYGYTF
. TRBD2 TRBJ2-3 TRBV11-2 TGTGCCAGCAGCTTTAGCGGGAAGGAAGATACGCAGTATTTT CASSFSGKEDTQYF
. . TRBJ2-5 TRBV7-9 TGTGCCAGCAGCTTTGGACCCGGGGAGACCCAGTACTTC CASSFGPGETQYF
. . TRBJ2-2 TRBV2 TGTGCCAGCAACGGACCGGGACAAACGAACACCGGGGAGCTGTTTTTT CASNGPGQTNTGELFF
. . TRBJ2-7 TRBV7-9 TGTGCCAGCGAAACCCTCTACGAGCAGTACTTC CASETLYEQYF
. TRBD2 TRBJ2-2 TRBV15 TGTGCCACCACGAGACCGGGGGGGCCTAGCGGGGAGCTGTTTTTT CATTRPGGPSGELFF
. . TRBJ2-2 TRBV12-5 TGTGCTAGTGGTCTGTTCACCGGGGAGCTGTTTTTT CASGLFTGELFF
. TRBD1 TRBJ1-1 TRBV11-2 TGTGCCAGCAGCTTAGTGAGAGCAGGGGGATCAAACACTGAAGCTTTCTTT CASSLVRAGGSNTEAFF
. TRBD1 TRBJ2-6 TRBV30 TGTGCCTGGAGTGTACGGACAGGGGTTTATGGGGCCAACGTCCTGACTTTC CAWSVRTGVYGANVLTF
. . TRBJ2-1 TRBV6-1 TGTGCCAGCAGTGAAGCGCTTCTAGCTAGGACTGAGCAGTTCTTC CASSEALLARTEQFF
. . TRBJ2-3 TRBV5-4 TGTGCCAGCAGCTTGGATCCCCCAGATACGCAGTATTTT CASSLDPPDTQYF
. TRBD1 TRBJ2-2 TRBV5-1 TGCGCCAGCAGCAACAGGGGGGCCGGGGAGCTGTTTTTT CASSNRGAGELFF
once TRBD2 TRBJ2-7 TRBV28 TGTGCCAGCAGTCCCCGGGGAGGGGTATACGAGCAGTACTTC CASSPRGGVYEQYF
. TRBD1 TRBJ2-1 TRBV5-3 TGTGCCAGAAGCTTTTTGGGACAGGGCACCAATGAGCAGTTCTTC CARSFLGQGTNEQFF
once TRBD1 TRBJ2-7 TRBV10-3 TGTGCCATCAGTGGCCGGGACAGGGGGACCTACGAGCAGTACTTC CAISGRDRGTYEQYF
. TRBD2 TRBJ2-7 TRBV4-1 TGCGCCAGCAGCCAAGTCGGGCGGGGGGGGCGCGAGCAGTACTTC CASSQVGRGGREQYF
. . TRBJ2-7 TRBV12-5 TGTGCTAGTGGTTTCACCTACGAGCAGTACTTC CASGFTYEQYF
. TRBD1 TRBJ2-2 TRBV2 TGTGCCAGCACTCGACAGGGACAAACCGGGGAGCTGTTTTTT CASTRQGQTGELFF
. . TRBJ2-3 TRBV5-1 TGCGCCAGCAGCCCGGGACTGAGCACAGATACGCAGTATTTT CASSPGLSTDTQYF
. TRBD1 TRBJ1-2 TRBV7-2 TGTGCCAGCAGCTTAGGCGGACAGGCAGCTAACTATGGCTACACCTTC CASSLGGQAANYGYTF
. . TRBJ2-7 TRBV27 TGTGCCAGCGGGACTCACTCCTACGAGCAGTACTTC CASGTHSYEQYF
once TRBD1 TRBJ1-4 TRBV6-5 TGTGCCAGCAGTACAGGACAGGGGGCGGAGGAAAAACTGTTTTTT CASSTGQGAEEKLFF
. . TRBJ1-5 TRBV5-4 TGTGCCAGCAGCGGAACCCAGGGTGGGCCCCAGCATTTT CASSGTQGGPQHF